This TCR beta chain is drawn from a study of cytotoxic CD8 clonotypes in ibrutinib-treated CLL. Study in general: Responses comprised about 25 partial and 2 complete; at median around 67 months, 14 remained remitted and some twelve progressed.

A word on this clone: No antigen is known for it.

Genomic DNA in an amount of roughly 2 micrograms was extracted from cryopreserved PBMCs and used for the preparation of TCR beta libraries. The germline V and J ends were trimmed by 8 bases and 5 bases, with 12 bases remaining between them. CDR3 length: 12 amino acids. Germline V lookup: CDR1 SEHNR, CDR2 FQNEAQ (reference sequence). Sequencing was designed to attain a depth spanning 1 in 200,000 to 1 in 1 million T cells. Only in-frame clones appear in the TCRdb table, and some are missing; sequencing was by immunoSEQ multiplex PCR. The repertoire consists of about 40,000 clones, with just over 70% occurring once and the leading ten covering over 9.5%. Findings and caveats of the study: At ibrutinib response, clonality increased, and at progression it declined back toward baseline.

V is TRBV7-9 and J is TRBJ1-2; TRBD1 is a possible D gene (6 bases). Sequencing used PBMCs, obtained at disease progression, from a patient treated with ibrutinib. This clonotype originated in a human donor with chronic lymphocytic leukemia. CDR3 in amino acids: CASGGSFYGYTF. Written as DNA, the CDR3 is TGTGCCAGCGGGGGCTCCTTTTATGGCTACACCTTC.